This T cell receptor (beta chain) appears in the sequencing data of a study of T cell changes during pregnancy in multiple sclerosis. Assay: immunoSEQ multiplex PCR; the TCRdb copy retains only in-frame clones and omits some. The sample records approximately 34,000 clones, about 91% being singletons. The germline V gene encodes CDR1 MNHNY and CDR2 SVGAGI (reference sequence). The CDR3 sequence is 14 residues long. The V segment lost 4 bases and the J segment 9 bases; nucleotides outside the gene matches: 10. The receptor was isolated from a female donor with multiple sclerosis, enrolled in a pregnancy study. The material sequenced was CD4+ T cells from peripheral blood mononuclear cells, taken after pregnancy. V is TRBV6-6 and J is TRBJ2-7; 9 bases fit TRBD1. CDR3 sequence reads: CASSSGTGRSWQYF. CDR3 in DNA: TGTGCCAGCAGTTCCGGGACAGGGAGAAGTTGGCAGTACTTC.